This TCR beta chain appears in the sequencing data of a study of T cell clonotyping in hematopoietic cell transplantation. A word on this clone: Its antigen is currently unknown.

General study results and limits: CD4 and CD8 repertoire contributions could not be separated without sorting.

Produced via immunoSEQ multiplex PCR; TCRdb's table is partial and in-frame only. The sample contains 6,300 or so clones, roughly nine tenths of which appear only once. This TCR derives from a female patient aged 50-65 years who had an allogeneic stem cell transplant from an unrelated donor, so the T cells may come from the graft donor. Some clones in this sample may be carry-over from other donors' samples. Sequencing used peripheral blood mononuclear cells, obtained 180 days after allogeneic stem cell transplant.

The CDR3 protein is CASSSGGTVYGYTF. In DNA, the CDR3 is TGTGCCAGCAGCTCAGGGGGAACTGTCTATGGCTACACCTTC. The chain is built from TRBV7-9 and TRBJ1-2; TRBD1 matches 7 bases. CDR3 length: 14 residues. J lost 4 bases, V lost 4 bases, and 6 bases had no gene match. Looked up from germline, CDR1 is SEHNR and CDR2 is FQNEAQ (reference sequence). The variable domain in full, with the rest retrieved from reference TRBV7-9 and TRBJ1-2, is DTGVSQNPRHKITKRGQNVTFRCDPISEHNRLYWYRQTLGQGPEFLTYFQNEAQLEKSRLLSDRFSAERPKGSFSTLEIQRTEQGDSAMYLCASSSGGTVYGYTFGSGTRLTVV.